This TCR beta chain was found in a study of neurological immune-mediated disorders. TCRdb reprocessed the 5' RACE reads via MiXCR and lists one record per CDR3 protein. Of tens of thousands of distinct CDR3 sequences in the sample, roughly 13% are singletons; the top ten hold over 0.95%. This clonotype was detected ten times or more. Germline CDR1 DFQATT, CDR2 SNEGSKA (reference sequence). After removal of 5 bases from V and 4 bases from J, the junction contained 6 bases not matched to a gene. The length of the CDR3 is 15 residues. The gene calls are TRBV20-1 and TRBJ2-3, with 13 positions matching TRBD2. The specimen sequenced was PBMCs. The clonotype originates from a female donor in good health. Written as DNA, the CDR3 is TGCAGTGCTTCCCGACTAGCGGGGGGTGCAGATACGCAGTATTTT. Translation: CSASRLAGGADTQYF.